The text below deals with one T cell receptor (beta chain). Antigen unknown. The length of the CDR3 is 14 residues. Germline CDR1 reads SGHKS; CDR2 reads YYEKEE (reference sequence). Losses at the gene ends were 0 bases for V and 4 bases for J; bases not matched to a gene: 3. The sample belongs to a study of early T cells in non-severe SARS-CoV-2 infection. Overall study findings and caveats: VDJdb-based annotation leaned toward anti-spike CD8 responses and missed private and CD4 specificities.

The library protocol tagged individual cDNA molecules with unique molecular identifiers. TCRdb fed the 5' RACE reads into MiXCR, producing one record per CDR3 protein. The table records 50,000 to 75,000 distinct CDR3 sequences, around 12% of them present only once. Material: whole blood, obtained at baseline. This receptor was identified in an adult who was a healthcare worker with PCR-confirmed SARS-CoV-2 infection or an uninfected control (not recorded which). The donor label of this sample is uncertain. V is TRBV5-5 and J is TRBJ1-2; 7 bases are shared with TRBD1. CDR3 sequence (DNA): TGTGCCAGCAGCTTGGGGGACAGTCTCTATGGCTACACCTTC. It is translated as CASSLGDSLYGYTF.